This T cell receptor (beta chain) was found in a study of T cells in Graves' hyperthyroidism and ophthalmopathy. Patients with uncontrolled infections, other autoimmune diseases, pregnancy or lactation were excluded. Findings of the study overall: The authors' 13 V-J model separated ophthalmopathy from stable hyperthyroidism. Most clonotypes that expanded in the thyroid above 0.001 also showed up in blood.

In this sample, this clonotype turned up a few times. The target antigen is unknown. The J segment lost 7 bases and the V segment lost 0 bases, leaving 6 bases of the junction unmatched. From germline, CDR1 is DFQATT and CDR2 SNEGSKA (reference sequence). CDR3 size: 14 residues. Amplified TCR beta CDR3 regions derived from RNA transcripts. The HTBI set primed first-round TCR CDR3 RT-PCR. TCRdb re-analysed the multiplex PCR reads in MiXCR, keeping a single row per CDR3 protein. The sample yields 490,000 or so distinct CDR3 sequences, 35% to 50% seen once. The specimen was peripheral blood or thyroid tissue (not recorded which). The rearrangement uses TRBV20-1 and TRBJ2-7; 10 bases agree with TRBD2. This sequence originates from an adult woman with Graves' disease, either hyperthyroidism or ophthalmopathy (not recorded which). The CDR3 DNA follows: TGCAGTGCTAGAGATGTAGCGGGAGGAAATGAGCAGTACTTC. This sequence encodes CSARDVAGGNEQYF.